One and the same sample provided the 14 T cell receptor beta chains below, sequenced in a study of shared clonotypes between healthy human individuals. Sequencing used immunoSEQ multiplex PCR; TCRdb keeps in-frame clones, though not all of them. The table shows approximately 330,000 clones, with 73% occurring only once. The source material was memory CD4+ T cells sorted from blood. Subset in this sample: CD45RA-negative fraction. All receptors derive from a young man in good health.

The chain links TRBV5-1 to TRBJ2-4; the D gene is possibly TRBD2 (6 bases). Trimming took off 1 base at V and 1 base at J, with 9 bases between the two ends. This CDR3 is 15 amino acids long. Germline lookup yields CDR1 SGHRS and CDR2 YFSETQ. Written as DNA, the CDR3 is TGCGCCAGCAGCTTGAGTCTAGCGGCCAAAAACATTCAGTACTTC. Protein sequence: CASSLSLAAKNIQYF.

The rearrangement joins TRBV10-1 to TRBJ2-7; 9 bases agree with TRBD2. This CDR3 is built from 13 residues. Trimming at V came to 6 bases and at J to 1 base, leaving 1 base not matched to a gene. Germline V lookup: CDR1 WNHNN, CDR2 SYGVQD (reference sequence). The CDR3 is CASSTSGSYEQYF. Written as DNA, the CDR3 is TGCGCCAGCAGCACTAGCGGGTCCTACGAGCAGTACTTC.

The chain combines TRBV18 with TRBJ2-5; TRBD1 might be the D (6 bases). The V and J ends lost 4 bases and 4 bases respectively, with 19 bases between them. CDR1 is KGHSH, CDR2 LQKENI, per germline. The CDR3 sequence is 16 residues long. The CDR3: CASSRGLVVPIETQYF. The DNA for the CDR3 is TGTGCCAGCTCACGGGGGCTGGTAGTACCTATAGAGACCCAGTACTTC.

This clone has at least ten counts. The V and J genes are TRBV5-1 and TRBJ2-7, with 7 bases lining up with TRBD1. V gave up 2 bases and J gave up 0 bases; unmatched junction bases: 2. Germline loops: CDR1 SGHRS, CDR2 YFSETQ. This CDR3 is 14 amino acids long. For the CDR3, the DNA is TGCGCCAGCAGCTTTGGGGACAGCTCCTACGAGCAGTACTTC. Amino acids: CASSFGDSSYEQYF.

There are a few counts of this clone. This chain connects TRBV29-1 to TRBJ1-5; D remains ambiguous. The CDR3 loop spans 13 amino acids. Germline assignment: CDR1 SQVTM and CDR2 ANQGSEA. V lost 7 bases and J 6 bases, leaving 16 bases between the germline ends. CDR3 in DNA: TGCAGCGCCGAGACCGATCCCGCTCAGCCCCAGCATTTT. It is translated as CSAETDPAQPQHF.

The chain has TRBV7-2 and TRBJ2-7; D possibly uses TRBD1 or TRBD2 (5 bases each). The germline CDR1 and CDR2 sequences are SGHTA and FQGNSA. The V end was cut by 0 bases, the J end by 4 bases, with 13 bases between. CDR3 size: 15 residues. CDR3 sequence (DNA): TGTGCCAGCAGCTTAGCGGGGGACGGACCGTACGAGCAGTACTTC. Its protein product is CASSLAGDGPYEQYF.

V and J are TRBV19 and TRBJ1-4; D possibly corresponds to TRBD1 (6 bases). The CDR3 extends over 15 amino acids. Trimming took 6 bases from V and 7 from J, leaving 18 bases between them. Germline loops: CDR1 LNHDA, CDR2 SQIVND (reference sequence). Here the CDR3 DNA reads TGTGCCAGTAGCCTGGGTACAGGGTCCAGTGAAAAACTGTTTTTT. This translates into CASSLGTGSSEKLFF.

V and J are TRBV5-1 and TRBJ1-3; D might be TRBD1 (5 bases). Trimming removed 2 bases from V and 7 bases from J, with 10 bases in between. CDR1 is SGHRS, CDR2 YFSETQ, per germline. The CDR3 is made up of 13 amino acids. The CDR3 here is CASSFSSGNTIYF. CDR3 DNA: TGCGCCAGCAGCTTTTCGTCAGGGAACACCATATATTTT.

The V call is TRBV7-9, the J call TRBJ2-7; D is perhaps TRBD1 or TRBD2 (5 bases each). The CDR3 has 16 residues. CDR1 is SEHNR, CDR2 FQNEAQ, per germline (reference sequence). The V end lost 6 bases, the J end lost 2 bases, and 20 bases lay between the germline ends. Here the CDR3 reads CASRPYQGRGPYEQYF. In DNA, the CDR3 is TGTGCCAGCAGGCCATACCAGGGTAGAGGGCCCTACGAGCAGTACTTC.

Many counts were recorded for this clone. The genes are TRBV7-6 and TRBJ1-1, with D possibly TRBD1 on 5 matching bases. The CDR3 length is 14 residues. Germline V lookup: CDR1 SGHVS, CDR2 FNYEAQ. The V end was cut by 1 base, the J end by 4 bases, with 10 bases between. The CDR3 DNA reads TGTGCCAGCAGCTTAGATTTTGGGGGCACTGAAGCTTTCTTT. It codes for CASSLDFGGTEAFF.

The chain joins TRBV11-2 to TRBJ1-4; D is unclear. V gave up 5 bases and J gave up 0 bases, with 10 bases separating them. The CDR3 has 15 residues. The germline gives CDR1 SGHAT, CDR2 FQNNGV. The CDR3 coding sequence is TGTGCCAGCAGCCGTACCAGAGCAACTAATGAAAAACTGTTTTTT. Its translation: CASSRTRATNEKLFF. The whole variable domain, remainder taken from reference TRBV11-2 and TRBJ1-4, is EAGVAQSPRYKIIEKRQSVAFWCNPISGHATLYWYQQILGQGPKLLIQFQNNGVVDDSQLPKDRFSAERLKGVDSTLKIQPAKLEDSAVYLCASSRTRATNEKLFFGSGTQLSVL.

Concerning this clone itself: Different DNA sequences within this sample yield the same CDR3. This rearrangement joins TRBV6-5 to TRBJ1-6; TRBD1 matches 9 bases. The CDR3 is 15 residues long. CDR1 and CDR2 (germline): MNHEY, SVGAGI. The J segment lost 10 bases and the V segment lost 0 bases, leaving 4 bases of the junction unmatched. CDR3 coding DNA: TGTGCCAGCAGTTACTCGGGACAGGGACGGTCACCCCTCCACTTT. It codes for CASSYSGQGRSPLHF.

This clone was observed a few times. The J gene is TRBJ1-1, the V gene TRBV7-9; a possible D gene is TRBD1 (5 bases). CDR1 SEHNR and CDR2 FQNEAQ come from the germline V gene (reference sequence). Deletions cut 2 bases from V and 7 bases from J, with 14 bases between. The CDR3 contains 14 residues. The CDR3, as DNA: TGTGCCAGCAGCTTATCTCTGGGTGGGGGTGAAGCTTTCTTT. Amino acid sequence: CASSLSLGGGEAFF.

The rearrangement links TRBV7-2 to TRBJ2-2; D may match TRBD1 or TRBD2 (5 bases each). Trimming removed 5 bases from V and 4 bases from J, with 14 bases in between. The CDR3 is 15 residues long. Germline assignment: CDR1 SGHTA and CDR2 FQGNSA. CDR3 DNA: TGTGCCAGCAGCGTCGGGGCTAGGGGCACCGGGGAGCTGTTTTTT. The encoded protein is CASSVGARGTGELFF.